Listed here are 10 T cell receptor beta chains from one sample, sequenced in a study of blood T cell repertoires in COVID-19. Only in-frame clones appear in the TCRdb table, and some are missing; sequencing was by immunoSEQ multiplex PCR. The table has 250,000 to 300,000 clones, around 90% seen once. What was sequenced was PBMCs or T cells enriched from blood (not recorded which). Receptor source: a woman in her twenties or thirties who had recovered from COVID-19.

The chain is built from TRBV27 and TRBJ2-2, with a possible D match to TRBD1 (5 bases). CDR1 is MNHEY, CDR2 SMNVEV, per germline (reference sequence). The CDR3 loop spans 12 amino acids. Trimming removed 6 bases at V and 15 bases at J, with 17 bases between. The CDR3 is CASSPSGREVFF. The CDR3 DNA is TGTGCCAGCAGCCCTTCTGGCAGGGAAGTGTTTTTT.

The CDR3 spells CASSPSPSHNQPQHF. The DNA of the CDR3 is TGTGCCAGCAGTCCCTCGCCCAGTCACAATCAGCCCCAGCATTTT. This chain joins TRBV28 and TRBJ1-5; D is ambiguous. V lost 5 bases and J lost 3, with 14 bases in between. CDR3 length: 15 residues. Germline assignment: CDR1 MDHEN and CDR2 SYDVKM.

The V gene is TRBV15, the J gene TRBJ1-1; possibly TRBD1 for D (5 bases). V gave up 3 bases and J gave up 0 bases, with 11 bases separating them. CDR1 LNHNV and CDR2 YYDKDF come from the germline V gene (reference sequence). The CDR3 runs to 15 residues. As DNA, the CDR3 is TGTGCCACCAGCAGCAGTCGGGGGATGAACACTGAAGCTTTCTTT. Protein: CATSSSRGMNTEAFF.

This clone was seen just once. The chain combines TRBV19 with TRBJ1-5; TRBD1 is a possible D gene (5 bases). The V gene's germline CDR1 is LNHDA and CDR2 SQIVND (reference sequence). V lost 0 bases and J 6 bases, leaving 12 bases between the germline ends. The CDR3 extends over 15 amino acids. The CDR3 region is CASSIERGQGQPQHF. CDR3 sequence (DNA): TGTGCCAGTAGTATAGAAAGGGGCCAGGGTCAGCCCCAGCATTTT.

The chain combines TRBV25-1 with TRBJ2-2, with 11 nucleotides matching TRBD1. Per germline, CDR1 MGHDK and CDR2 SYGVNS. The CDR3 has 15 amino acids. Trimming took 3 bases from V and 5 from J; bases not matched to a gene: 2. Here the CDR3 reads CASSEGQGGTGELFF. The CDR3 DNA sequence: TGTGCCAGCAGTGAGGGACAGGGGGGAACCGGGGAGCTGTTTTTT. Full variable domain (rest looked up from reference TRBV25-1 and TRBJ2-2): EADIYQTPRYLVIGTGKKITLECSQTMGHDKMYWYQQDPGMELHLIHYSYGVNSTEKGDLSSESTVSRIRTEHFPLTLESARPSHTSQYLCASSEGQGGTGELFFGEGSRLTVL.

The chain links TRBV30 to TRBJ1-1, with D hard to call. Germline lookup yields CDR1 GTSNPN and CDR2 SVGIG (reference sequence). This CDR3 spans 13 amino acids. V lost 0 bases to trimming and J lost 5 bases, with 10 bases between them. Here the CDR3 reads CAWSVQSGTEAFF. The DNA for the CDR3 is TGTGCCTGGAGTGTACAGAGTGGGACTGAAGCTTTCTTT.

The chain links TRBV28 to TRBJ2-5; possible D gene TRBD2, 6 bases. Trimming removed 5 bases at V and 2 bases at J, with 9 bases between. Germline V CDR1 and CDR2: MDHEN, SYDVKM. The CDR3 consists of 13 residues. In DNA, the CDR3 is TGTGCCAGCAGTGGGACTCCTCAAGAGACCCAGTACTTC. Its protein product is CASSGTPQETQYF.

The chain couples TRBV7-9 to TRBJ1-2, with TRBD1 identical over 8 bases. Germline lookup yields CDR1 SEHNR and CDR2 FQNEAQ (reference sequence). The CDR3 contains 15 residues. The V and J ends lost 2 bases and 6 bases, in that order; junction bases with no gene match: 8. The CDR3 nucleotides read TGTGCCAGCAGCTTATTGGACAGGGAACAAGATGGCTACACCTTC. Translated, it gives CASSLLDREQDGYTF.

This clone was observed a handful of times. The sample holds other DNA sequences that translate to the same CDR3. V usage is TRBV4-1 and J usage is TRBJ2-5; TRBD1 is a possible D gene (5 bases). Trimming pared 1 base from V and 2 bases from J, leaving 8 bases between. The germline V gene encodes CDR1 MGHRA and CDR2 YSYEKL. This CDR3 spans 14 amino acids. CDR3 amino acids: CASSQGGPQETQYF. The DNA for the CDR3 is TGCGCCAGCAGCCAAGGGGGCCCGCAAGAGACCCAGTACTTC.

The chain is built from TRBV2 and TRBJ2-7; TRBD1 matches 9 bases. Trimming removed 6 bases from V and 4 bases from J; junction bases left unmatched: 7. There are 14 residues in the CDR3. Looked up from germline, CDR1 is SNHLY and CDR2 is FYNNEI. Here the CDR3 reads CASREQGAMYEQYF. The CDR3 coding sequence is TGTGCCAGCAGGGAACAGGGGGCAATGTACGAGCAGTACTTC.